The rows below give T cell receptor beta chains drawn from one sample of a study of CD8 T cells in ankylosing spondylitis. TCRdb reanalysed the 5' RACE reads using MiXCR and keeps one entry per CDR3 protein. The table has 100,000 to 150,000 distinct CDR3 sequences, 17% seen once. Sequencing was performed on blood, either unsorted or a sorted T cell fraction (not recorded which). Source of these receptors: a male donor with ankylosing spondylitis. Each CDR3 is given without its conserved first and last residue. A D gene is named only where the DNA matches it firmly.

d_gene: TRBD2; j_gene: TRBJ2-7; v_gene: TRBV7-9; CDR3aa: ASSSGLATYEQY
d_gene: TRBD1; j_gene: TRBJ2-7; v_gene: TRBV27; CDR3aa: ASSDRGHVYEQY
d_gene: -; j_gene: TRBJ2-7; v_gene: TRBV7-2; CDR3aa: ASSPLDSFAYEQY
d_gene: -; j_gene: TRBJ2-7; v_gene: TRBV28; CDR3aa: ASSLKGSDYEQY
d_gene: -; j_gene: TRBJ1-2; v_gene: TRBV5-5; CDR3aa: ASSLKGNYGYT
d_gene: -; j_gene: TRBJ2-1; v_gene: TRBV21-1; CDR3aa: ASSKRRQSSYNEQF
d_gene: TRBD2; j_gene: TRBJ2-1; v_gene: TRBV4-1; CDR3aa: ASSRRSGASYNEQF
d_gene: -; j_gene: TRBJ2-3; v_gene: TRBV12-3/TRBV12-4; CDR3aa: ASTLTEFTDTQY
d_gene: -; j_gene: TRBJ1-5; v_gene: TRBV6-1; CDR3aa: ASSPPGMGQPQH
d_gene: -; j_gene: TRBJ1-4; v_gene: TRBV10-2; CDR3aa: ASSEVPRATNEKLF
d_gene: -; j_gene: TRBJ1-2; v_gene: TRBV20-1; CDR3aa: SAPGGQGWNYGYT
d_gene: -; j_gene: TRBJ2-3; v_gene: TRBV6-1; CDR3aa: ASSEVGHGTDTQY
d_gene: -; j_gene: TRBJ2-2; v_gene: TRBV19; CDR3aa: ASSIGGTSYTNTGELF
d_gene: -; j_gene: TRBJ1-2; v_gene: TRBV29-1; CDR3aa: SVETAQDYGYT
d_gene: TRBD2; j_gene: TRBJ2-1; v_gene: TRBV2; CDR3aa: ASLSGAYNEQF
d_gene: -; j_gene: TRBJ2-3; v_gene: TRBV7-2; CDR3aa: ASNPWELTDTQY
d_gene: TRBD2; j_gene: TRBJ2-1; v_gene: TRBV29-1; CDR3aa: SVELTLAGAYNEQF
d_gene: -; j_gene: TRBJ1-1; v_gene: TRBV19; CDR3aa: ASSIDHSPANTEAF
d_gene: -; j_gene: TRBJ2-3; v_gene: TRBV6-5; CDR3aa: ASSYAVGGTDTQY
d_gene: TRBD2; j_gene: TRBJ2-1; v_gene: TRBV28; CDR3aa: ASSKGLADPYNEQF
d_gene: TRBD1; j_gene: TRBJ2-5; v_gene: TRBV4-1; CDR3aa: ASSQRTGLETQY
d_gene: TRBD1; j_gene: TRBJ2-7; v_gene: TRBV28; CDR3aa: ASRLFTGVYEQY
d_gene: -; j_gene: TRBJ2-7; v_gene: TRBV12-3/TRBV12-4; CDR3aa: ASRKTGISYEQY
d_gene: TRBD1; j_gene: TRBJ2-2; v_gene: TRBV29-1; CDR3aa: SVGDSHRAGELF
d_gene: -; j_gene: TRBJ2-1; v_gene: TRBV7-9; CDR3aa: ASSLVQGTKNEQF
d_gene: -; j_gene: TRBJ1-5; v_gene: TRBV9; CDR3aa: ASSTSDGQPQH
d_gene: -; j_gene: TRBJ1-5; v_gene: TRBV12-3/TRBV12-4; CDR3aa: ASSRELTGPDQPQH
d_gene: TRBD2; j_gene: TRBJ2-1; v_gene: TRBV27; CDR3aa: ASSPGTSGSLEQF
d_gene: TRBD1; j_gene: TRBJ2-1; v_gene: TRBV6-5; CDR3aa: ASSYGTGGINEQF
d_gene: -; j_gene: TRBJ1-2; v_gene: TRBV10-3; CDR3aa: AISETGHGYT
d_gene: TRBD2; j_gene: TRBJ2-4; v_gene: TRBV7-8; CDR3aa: ASSLSPGGIQY
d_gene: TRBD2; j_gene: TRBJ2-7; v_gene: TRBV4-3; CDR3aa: ASSQGAGGEQY
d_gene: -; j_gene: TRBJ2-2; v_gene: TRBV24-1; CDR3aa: ATSDRGSVGELF
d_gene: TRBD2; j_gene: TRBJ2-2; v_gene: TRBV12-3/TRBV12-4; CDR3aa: ASSPPSGTSGMVTGELF
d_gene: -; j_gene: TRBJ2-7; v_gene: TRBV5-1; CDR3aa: ASTSRADSYEQY
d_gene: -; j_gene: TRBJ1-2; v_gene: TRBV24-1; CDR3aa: ATSDLVAGAYGYT
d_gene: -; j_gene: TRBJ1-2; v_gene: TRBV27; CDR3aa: ASSLSSGANYGYT
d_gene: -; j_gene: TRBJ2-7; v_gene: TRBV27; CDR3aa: ASSLGPGNEQY
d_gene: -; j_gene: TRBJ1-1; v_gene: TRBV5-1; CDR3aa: ASSFQGEAF
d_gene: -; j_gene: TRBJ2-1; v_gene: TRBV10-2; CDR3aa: ASLWSEYNEQF
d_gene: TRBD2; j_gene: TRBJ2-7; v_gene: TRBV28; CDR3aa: ASSGTGRGYEQY